This T cell receptor (beta chain) was recorded in a study of T cell changes during pregnancy in multiple sclerosis. The CDR3 extends over 18 amino acids. Germline lookup yields CDR1 WSHSY and CDR2 SAAADI. With 3 bases removed from V and 7 bases from J, the gap between germline ends came to 28 bases. Sequencing was performed with immunoSEQ multiplex PCR; in TCRdb, only in-frame clones are kept and a portion is missing. This repertoire shows 40,000 or so clones, 89% found once; its top ten account for about 1.2%. The specimen was CD4+ T cells from peripheral blood mononuclear cells, collected in the first trimester of pregnancy. This clonotype was obtained from a female donor with multiple sclerosis, enrolled in a pregnancy study. The genes are TRBV10-2 and TRBJ2-7; D is unclear. As DNA, the CDR3 is TGCGCCAGCAGTGAATTAGACGGTTATATTCGCCCACTCAGGGAGCAGTACTTC. It is translated as CASSELDGYIRPLREQYF.